The subject of this entry is one T cell receptor (beta chain). Its antigen is undetermined. This entry comes from a study of shared clonotypes between healthy human individuals. Points from the study as a whole: Relative to clonotypes present in all four donors, those not shared had lower generation probabilities. Rarefaction showed sorted-subset sequencing was incomplete despite large depth. Sample collection involved blood only; tissue repertoires are likely different.

Sequencing used immunoSEQ multiplex PCR; TCRdb keeps in-frame clones, though not all of them. Among more than 850,000 clones listed, more than 75% were seen once. Germline assignment: CDR1 SNHLY and CDR2 FYNNEI. Trimming cost V 6 bases and J 1 base; bases outside gene matches: 6. The CDR3 length is 16 residues. Sequenced material: memory CD4+ T cells from PBMCs. Described subset: CD45RA-negative fraction. This chain joins TRBV2 and TRBJ2-2, with TRBD1 matching 9 bases. This sequence was found in a man between 18 and 29 years old in good health. Some clones in this sample may be carry-over from other donors' samples. The CDR3 bases are TGTGCCAGCAGAGTACAGGGGGCTAGGAACACCGGGGAGCTGTTTTTT. Protein sequence: CASRVQGARNTGELFF.